A single sample gave rise to the 17 T cell receptor beta chains below, sequenced in a study of siplizumab effects on memory and regulatory T cells. The protocol was immunoSEQ multiplex PCR, while the TCRdb copy is restricted to in-frame clones and leaves out a portion. The repertoire holds some 90,000 clones, with 85% to 90% as singletons. Sequencing was carried out using CD4+ T cells sorted from blood. These receptors all come from a human donor in good health.

The table lists this clone with a count of one. The chain combines TRBV7-2 with TRBJ1-2; D is unclear. Trimming removed 5 bases from V and 7 bases from J, with 14 bases in between. The CDR3 totals 13 residues. Germline V lookup: CDR1 SGHTA, CDR2 FQGNSA. The chain's CDR3 is CASSPVRVGGYTF. CDR3 sequence (DNA): TGTGCCAGCAGCCCCGTCCGGGTTGGTGGCTACACCTTC.

The chain joins TRBV9 to TRBJ2-7; D unresolved. CDR1 is SGDLS and CDR2 is YYNGEE in the germline V gene. The CDR3 totals 13 residues. The V gene lost 0 bases and the J gene lost 6 bases, with 10 bases spanning the gap. DNA of the CDR3: TGTGCCAGCAGCGTAGCTGTATCAGGCGAGCAGTACTTC. As protein: CASSVAVSGEQYF.

The chain is built from TRBV4-1 and TRBJ1-1; the D gene is possibly TRBD1 (5 bases). The CDR3 loop spans 17 amino acids. With 0 bases removed from V and 0 bases from J, the gap between germline ends came to 14 bases. Germline V CDR1 and CDR2: MGHRA, YSYEKL. CDR3 DNA sequence: TGCGCCAGCAGCCAAGATAGGCAGGGCAGTATGAACACTGAAGCTTTCTTT. It yields the protein CASSQDRQGSMNTEAFF.

This rearrangement joins TRBV15 to TRBJ1-5; D might be TRBD1 (5 bases). Per germline, CDR1 LNHNV and CDR2 YYDKDF (reference sequence). This CDR3 comprises 14 residues. V gave up 3 bases and J gave up 6 bases, with 12 bases separating them. The CDR3 coding sequence is TGTGCCACCAGCAGGGGACGGAGTAGTCAGCCCCAGCATTTT. The encoded protein is CATSRGRSSQPQHF.

The chain carries TRBV7-9 and TRBJ2-5, with 7 bases lining up with TRBD1. Germline assignment: CDR1 SEHNR and CDR2 FQNEAQ (reference sequence). The J segment lost 4 bases and the V segment lost 5 bases, leaving 4 bases of the junction unmatched. This CDR3 is 13 amino acids long. The CDR3 nucleotides read TGTGCCAGCAGCCTGGGACAGTCAGAGACCCAGTACTTC. Its translation is CASSLGQSETQYF.

Many counts were recorded for this clone. The V call is TRBV5-5, the J call TRBJ1-2; 8 bases map to TRBD1. In germline, CDR1 is SGHKS, CDR2 YYEKEE (reference sequence). The CDR3 extends over 14 amino acids. The V and J ends lost 0 bases and 4 bases, in that order; junction bases with no gene match: 2. DNA for the CDR3: TGTGCCAGCAGCTTGGCCACAGGGGGCTATGGCTACACCTTC. Protein product: CASSLATGGYGYTF.

The genes are TRBV6-1 and TRBJ1-2; D remains unclear. From germline, CDR1 is MNHNS and CDR2 SASEGT. V dropped 6 bases and J dropped 8 bases, with 10 bases sitting between them. This CDR3 contains 11 residues. CDR3 amino acids: CASSPARGYTF. The CDR3 DNA reads as TGTGCCAGCAGCCCGGCGCGGGGCTACACCTTC.

The V call is TRBV6-1, the J call TRBJ1-2, with TRBD1 identical over 7 bases. Trimming removed 4 bases from V and 8 bases from J; junction bases left unmatched: 10. This CDR3 has 14 residues. The V gene's germline CDR1 is MNHNS and CDR2 SASEGT. Here the CDR3 reads CASSGLRDRDGYTF. Written as DNA, the CDR3 is TGTGCCAGCAGTGGCCTCCGGGACAGAGACGGCTACACCTTC.

V gene TRBV13 combines with J gene TRBJ1-3, with D maybe TRBD1 (6 bases). The CDR3 is 15 amino acids. The V end was cut by 4 bases, the J end by 0 bases, with 10 bases between. Germline V gene data show CDR1 as PRHDT and CDR2 as FYEKMQ (reference sequence). CDR3 protein: CASSSTGYSGNTIYF. The CDR3 DNA is TGTGCCAGCAGCTCCACAGGGTACTCTGGAAACACCATATATTTT.

CDR3 DNA sequence: TGTGCCAGCGCTACCACAGGGGTGGGTACGCAGTATTTT. Protein sequence: CASATTGVGTQYF. J is TRBJ2-3 and V is TRBV27; 7 positions match TRBD1. The junction had 10 bases not matched to a gene; V was cut back by 8 bases and J by 8 bases. CDR1 is MNHEY and CDR2 is SMNVEV in the germline V gene (reference sequence). The CDR3 is 13 amino acids.

The V gene is TRBV4-1, the J gene TRBJ2-1, with D unresolved. The CDR3 totals 16 residues. V was shortened by 1 base and J by 5 bases, with 15 bases between the two germline ends. Germline V gene lookup returns CDR1 MGHRA and CDR2 YSYEKL. CDR3 in DNA: TGCGCCAGCAGCCAAGTAACGGGTATTGGGCACAATGAGCAGTTCTTC. Translation gives CASSQVTGIGHNEQFF.

This clone showed up just a few times. The gene calls are TRBV18 and TRBJ2-7, with D perhaps TRBD1 or TRBD2 (6 bases each). The CDR3 runs to 15 residues. Trimming pared 3 bases from V and 5 bases from J, leaving 17 bases between. Germline V lookup: CDR1 KGHSH, CDR2 LQKENI. For the CDR3, the DNA is TGTGCCAGCTCACCTGCCGGGGGCAGACGTAACGAGCAGTACTTC. Its translation is CASSPAGGRRNEQYF. Combining the CDR3 with reference TRBV18 and TRBJ2-7 gives the whole variable domain NAGVMQNPRHLVRRRGQEARLRCSPMKGHSHVYWYRQLPEEGLKFMVYLQKENIIDESGMPKERFSAEFPKEGPSILRIQQVVRGDSAAYFCASSPAGGRRNEQYFGPGTRLTVT.

This chain uses TRBV9 with TRBJ1-1, with 7 bases matching TRBD1. The CDR3 totals 13 residues. V was clipped by 4 bases and J by 4 bases; unmatched bases: 4. The V gene's germline CDR1 is SGDLS and CDR2 YYNGEE. The CDR3 nucleotides are TGTGCCAGCAGCCGACAGGGAAGCACTGAAGCTTTCTTT. This translates into CASSRQGSTEAFF. The variable domain in full, with the rest retrieved from reference TRBV9 and TRBJ1-1, is DSGVTQTPKHLITATGQRVTLRCSPRSGDLSVYWYQQSLDQGLQFLIQYYNGEERAKGNILERFSAQQFPDLHSELNLSSLELGDSALYFCASSRQGSTEAFFGQGTRLTVV.

This chain joins TRBV5-1 and TRBJ2-2, with 10 bases aligning to TRBD1. CDR1 and CDR2 (germline): SGHRS, YFSETQ. Unmatched junction bases numbered 6, after V lost 4 bases and J lost 3 bases. The CDR3 covers 16 residues. CDR3 nucleotide sequence: TGCGCCAGCAGCCAGCCTGGACAGGGGGACACCGGGGAGCTGTTTTTT. It encodes CASSQPGQGDTGELFF.

This clone was detected once. The gene calls are TRBV5-1 and TRBJ2-3; D perhaps matches TRBD2 (5 bases). With 2 bases removed from V and 2 bases from J, the gap between germline ends came to 9 bases. Germline CDR1 and CDR2: SGHRS and YFSETQ. This CDR3 is 14 amino acids long. For the CDR3, the DNA is TGCGCCAGCAGCTTTCTGGGAGACACAGATACGCAGTATTTT. The encoded protein is CASSFLGDTDTQYF.

The rearrangement uses TRBV14 and TRBJ2-7; D gene uncertain. Germline values: CDR1 SGHDN, CDR2 FVKESK. The CDR3 extends over 15 amino acids. V dropped 0 bases and J dropped 3 bases, with 12 bases sitting between them. DNA of the CDR3: TGTGCCAGCAGCCAAGAACACGGCCCTGTCTACGAGCAGTACTTC. It codes for CASSQEHGPVYEQYF.

The chain has TRBV25-1 and TRBJ1-2; 9 bases align to TRBD1. CDR3 length: 14 amino acids. V was pared by 6 bases and J by 7 bases, with 9 bases of the junction left unmatched. Germline assignment: CDR1 MGHDK and CDR2 SYGVNS. CDR3 in amino acids: CASSDPGQGFGYTF. DNA for the CDR3: TGTGCCAGCAGCGATCCGGGACAGGGCTTTGGCTACACCTTC.